The 7 T cell receptor beta chains below all came from one sample that was sequenced in a study of T cells in localized non-small cell lung cancer (dated by TCRdb to the early 2020s). Receptor amplification or capture employed the immunoSEQ multiplex PCR assay. TCRdb took over this immuneACCESS table, retaining in-frame rearrangements with V and J assigned. Such tables are incomplete; in checked studies, under half of the missing clones stem from an unresolved V gene, and the remainder is unexplained. In all, the sample holds about 130,000 clones, and 89% of those were seen once. Together, the top ten hold 1.5% to 2% of the sample. Sequencing used peripheral blood, obtained before any cancer treatment. The receptors come from a female donor older than 55 with stage I lung adenocarcinoma.

The V call is TRBV5-1, the J call TRBJ2-7; D is possibly TRBD1 (5 bases). The germline V and J ends were trimmed by 4 bases and 4 bases, with 12 bases remaining between them. Germline CDR1 SGHRS, CDR2 YFSETQ. The CDR3 has 13 amino acids. The CDR3 nucleotides are TGCGCCAGCAGCCCCAGGGTAGGGTACGAGCAGTACTTC. As protein: CASSPRVGYEQYF. The whole variable domain, filled in from reference TRBV5-1 and TRBJ2-7, reads KAGVTQTPRYLIKTRGQQVTLSCSPISGHRSVSWYQQTPGQGLQFLFEYFSETQRNKGNFPGRFSGRQFSNSRSEMNVSTLELGDSALYLCASSPRVGYEQYFGPGTRLTVT.

The chain links TRBV28 to TRBJ2-5; TRBD2 aligns across 7 bases. This CDR3 comprises 15 residues. Germline-derived CDR1 and CDR2 are MDHEN and SYDVKM. J gave up 5 bases and V 3 bases, and 9 bases lay outside the gene matches. The CDR3, as DNA: TGTGCCAGCAGTTTGGGCGGGAGTGGGGAGGAGACCCAGTACTTC. Its protein is CASSLGGSGEETQYF.

The chain links TRBV29-1 to TRBJ2-7, with a possible D match to TRBD1 (5 bases). This CDR3 has 13 residues. V lost 2 bases and J 4 bases, leaving 12 bases between the germline ends. Germline loops: CDR1 SQVTM, CDR2 ANQGSEA. The CDR3 bases are TGCAGCGTTGAATCAGGGAAAGGATACGAGCAGTACTTC. It specifies CSVESGKGYEQYF.

The V gene is TRBV6-1, the J gene TRBJ2-1; D is ambiguous. Trimming removed 6 bases from V and 13 bases from J, with 25 bases in between. The length of the CDR3 is 15 residues. The germline V gene encodes CDR1 MNHNS and CDR2 SASEGT. The CDR3 is CASSPGRYPTWAQFF. The CDR3 nucleotides read TGTGCCAGCAGCCCCGGGCGGTACCCAACCTGGGCCCAGTTCTTC.

This chain joins TRBV7-3 and TRBJ2-3; D uncertain. CDR3 size: 13 residues. Trimming removed 1 base from V and 3 bases from J, with 5 bases in between. Germline V gene lookup returns CDR1 SGHTA and CDR2 FQGTGA. The DNA of the CDR3 is TGTGCCAGCAGCTTAAGACCTACAGATACGCAGTATTTT. Residues: CASSLRPTDTQYF.

This clone was seen only once. The chain is built from TRBV7-3 and TRBJ2-1; 14 bases are a match to TRBD2. Germline lookup yields CDR1 SGHTA and CDR2 FQGTGA. The CDR3 is made up of 16 amino acids. The J segment lost 9 bases and the V segment lost 3 bases, leaving 7 bases of the junction unmatched. The CDR3 protein is CASSFVGTSGSGEQFF. The CDR3 region has the DNA TGTGCCAGCAGCTTTGTTGGGACTAGCGGGAGCGGTGAGCAGTTCTTC.

This chain joins TRBV27 and TRBJ2-7, with D possibly matching TRBD2 (6 bases). Germline loops: CDR1 MNHEY, CDR2 SMNVEV (reference sequence). The germline V and J ends were trimmed by 0 bases and 5 bases, with 17 bases remaining between them. There are 16 residues in the CDR3. The CDR3 region is CASSLSPGLGRDEQYF. In nucleotides, the CDR3 is TGTGCCAGCAGTTTATCCCCGGGACTCGGTAGGGACGAGCAGTACTTC.